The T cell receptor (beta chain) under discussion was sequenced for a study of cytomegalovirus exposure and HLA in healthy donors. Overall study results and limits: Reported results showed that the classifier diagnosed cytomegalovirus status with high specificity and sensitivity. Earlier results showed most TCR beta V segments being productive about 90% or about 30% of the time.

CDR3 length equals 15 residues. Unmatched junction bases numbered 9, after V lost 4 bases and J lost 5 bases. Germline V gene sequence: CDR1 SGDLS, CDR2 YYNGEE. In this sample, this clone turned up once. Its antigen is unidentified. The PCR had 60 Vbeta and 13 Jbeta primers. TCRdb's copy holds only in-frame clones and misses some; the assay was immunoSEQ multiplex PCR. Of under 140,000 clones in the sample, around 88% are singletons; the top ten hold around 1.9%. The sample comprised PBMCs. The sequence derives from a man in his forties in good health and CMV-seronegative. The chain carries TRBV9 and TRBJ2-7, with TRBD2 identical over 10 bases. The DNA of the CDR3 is TGTGCCAGCAGCCCACGGACTAGCGGCGGGCACGAGCAGTACTTC. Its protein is CASSPRTSGGHEQYF.